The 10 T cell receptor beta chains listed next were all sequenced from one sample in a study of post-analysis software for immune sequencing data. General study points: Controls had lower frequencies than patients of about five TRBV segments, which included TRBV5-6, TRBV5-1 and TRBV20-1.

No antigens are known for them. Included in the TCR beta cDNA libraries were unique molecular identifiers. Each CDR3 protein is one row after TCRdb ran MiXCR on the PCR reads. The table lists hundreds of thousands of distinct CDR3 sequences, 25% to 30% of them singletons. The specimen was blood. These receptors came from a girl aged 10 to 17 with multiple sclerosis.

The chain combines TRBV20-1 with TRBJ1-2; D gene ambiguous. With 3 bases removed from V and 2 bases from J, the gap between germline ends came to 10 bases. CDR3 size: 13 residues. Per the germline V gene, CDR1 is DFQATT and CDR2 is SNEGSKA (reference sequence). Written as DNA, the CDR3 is TGCAGTGCTAGTTGGACGCCGAACTATGGCTACACCTTC. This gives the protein CSASWTPNYGYTF.

The CDR3 DNA reads TGTGCCAGCAGCTTGGCCACCGGCGGTTCTGAAGCTTTCTTT. This sequence encodes CASSLATGGSEAFF. This chain joins TRBV5-6 and TRBJ1-1; D unresolved. This CDR3 comprises 14 residues. Germline loops: CDR1 SGHDT, CDR2 YYEEEE. V was pared by 0 bases and J by 6 bases, with 12 bases between.

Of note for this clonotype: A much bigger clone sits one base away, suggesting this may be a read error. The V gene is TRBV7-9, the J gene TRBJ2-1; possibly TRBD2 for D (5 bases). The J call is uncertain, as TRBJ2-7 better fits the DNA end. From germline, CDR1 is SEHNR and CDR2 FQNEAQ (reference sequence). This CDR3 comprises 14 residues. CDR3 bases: TGTGCCAGCAGCTTAGAGGACTTCCGAAGTGAGCAGTACTTC. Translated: CASSLEDFRSEQYF.

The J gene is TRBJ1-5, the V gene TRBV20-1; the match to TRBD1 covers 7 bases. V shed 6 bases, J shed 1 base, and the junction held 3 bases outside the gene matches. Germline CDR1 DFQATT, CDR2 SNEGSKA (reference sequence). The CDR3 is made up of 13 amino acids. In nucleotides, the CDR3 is TGCAGTGCCACGACAGGGAGCAATCAGCCCCAGCATTTT. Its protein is CSATTGSNQPQHF.

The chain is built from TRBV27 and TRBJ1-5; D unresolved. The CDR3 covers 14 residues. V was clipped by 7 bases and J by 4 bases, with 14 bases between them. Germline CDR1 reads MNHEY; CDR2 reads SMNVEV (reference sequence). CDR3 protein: CASTPAGINQPQHF. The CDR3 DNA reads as TGTGCCAGCACCCCGGCGGGGATTAATCAGCCCCAGCATTTT.

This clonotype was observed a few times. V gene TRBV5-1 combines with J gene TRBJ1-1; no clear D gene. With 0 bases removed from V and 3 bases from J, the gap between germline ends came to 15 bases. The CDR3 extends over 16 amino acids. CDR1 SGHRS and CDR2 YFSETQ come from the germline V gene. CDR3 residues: CASSLAEGGRHTEAFF. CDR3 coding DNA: TGCGCCAGCAGCTTGGCCGAGGGCGGCCGACACACTGAAGCTTTCTTT.

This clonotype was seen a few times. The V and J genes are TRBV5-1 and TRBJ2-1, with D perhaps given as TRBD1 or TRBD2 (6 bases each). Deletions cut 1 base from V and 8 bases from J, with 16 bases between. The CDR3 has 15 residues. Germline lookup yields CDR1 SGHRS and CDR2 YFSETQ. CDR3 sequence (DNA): TGCGCCAGCAGCTTGTCCCCGGGGGCTATGGATGAGCAGTTCTTC. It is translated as CASSLSPGAMDEQFF.

The CDR3 region is CASSFGLAGNEQYF. The CDR3 region has the DNA TGTGCCAGCAGCTTCGGACTAGCGGGGAACGAGCAGTACTTC. V and J are TRBV7-9 and TRBJ2-7; 12 nucleotides line up with TRBD2. With 3 bases clipped from V and 5 bases from J, the junction kept 2 bases outside the gene matches. The germline gives CDR1 SEHNR, CDR2 FQNEAQ (reference sequence). The CDR3 is 14 residues long.

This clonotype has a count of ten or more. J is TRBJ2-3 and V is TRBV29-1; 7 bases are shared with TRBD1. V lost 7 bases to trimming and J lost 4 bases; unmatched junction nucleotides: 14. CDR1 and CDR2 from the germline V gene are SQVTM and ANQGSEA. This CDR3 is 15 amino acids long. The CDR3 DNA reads TGCAGCGCGAGGGACAGAGTGAAGCACGCAGATACGCAGTATTTT. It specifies CSARDRVKHADTQYF.

CDR3 region: CASTQSSDGYEQYF. For the CDR3, the DNA is TGTGCCAGCACCCAATCCTCGGACGGCTACGAGCAGTACTTC. V gene TRBV28 combines with J gene TRBJ2-7; the D is unclear. Germline assignment: CDR1 MDHEN and CDR2 SYDVKM. Trimming took off 7 bases at V and 3 bases at J, with 16 bases between the two ends. The CDR3 has 14 amino acids.